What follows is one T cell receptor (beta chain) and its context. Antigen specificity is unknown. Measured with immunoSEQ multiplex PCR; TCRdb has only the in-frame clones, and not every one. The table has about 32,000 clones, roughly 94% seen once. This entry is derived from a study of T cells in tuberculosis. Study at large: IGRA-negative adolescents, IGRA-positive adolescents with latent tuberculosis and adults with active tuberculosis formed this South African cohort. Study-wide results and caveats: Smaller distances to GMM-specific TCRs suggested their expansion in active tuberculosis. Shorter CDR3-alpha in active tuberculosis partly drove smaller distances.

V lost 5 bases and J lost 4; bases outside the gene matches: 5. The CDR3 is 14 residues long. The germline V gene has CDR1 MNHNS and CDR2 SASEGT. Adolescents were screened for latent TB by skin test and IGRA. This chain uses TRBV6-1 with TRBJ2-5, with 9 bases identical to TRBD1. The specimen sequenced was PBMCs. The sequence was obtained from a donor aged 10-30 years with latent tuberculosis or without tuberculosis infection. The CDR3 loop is CASSLGQGGETQYF. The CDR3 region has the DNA TGTGCCAGCAGTTTGGGACAGGGAGGAGAGACCCAGTACTTC.